The T cell receptor (beta chain) under discussion was sequenced for a study of cytomegalovirus exposure and HLA in healthy donors. The overall study: An early data release held tens of millions of unique TCRs from HLA-typed donors. Study-wide points: According to the study, roughly 160 TCR beta chains were cytomegalovirus-associated. An apparent linkage of common viral pathogens to several of the most significant clusters emerged in a later analysis. In a later analysis, TCR beta V- and J-gene trimming showed a link to a missense DCLRE1C variant.

Comment on this clone: What it binds is unknown.

The CDR3 contains 13 residues. Germline values: CDR1 MGHDK, CDR2 SYGVNS. The V end was cut by 4 bases, the J end by 4 bases, with 10 bases between. The PCR contained 60 Vbeta and 13 Jbeta primers. Profiling relied on immunoSEQ multiplex PCR, and the TCRdb table lists in-frame clones only, not all of them. The sample data list 200,000 or so clones. The source material was PBMCs. The chain has TRBV25-1 and TRBJ1-1, with a possible D match to TRBD1 (5 bases). The TCR comes from a boy between 10 and 17 years old in good health and CMV-seronegative. CDR3 DNA sequence: TGTGCCAGCAGTGGGGGGAGGTCCACTGAAGCTTTCTTT. This sequence encodes CASSGGRSTEAFF.